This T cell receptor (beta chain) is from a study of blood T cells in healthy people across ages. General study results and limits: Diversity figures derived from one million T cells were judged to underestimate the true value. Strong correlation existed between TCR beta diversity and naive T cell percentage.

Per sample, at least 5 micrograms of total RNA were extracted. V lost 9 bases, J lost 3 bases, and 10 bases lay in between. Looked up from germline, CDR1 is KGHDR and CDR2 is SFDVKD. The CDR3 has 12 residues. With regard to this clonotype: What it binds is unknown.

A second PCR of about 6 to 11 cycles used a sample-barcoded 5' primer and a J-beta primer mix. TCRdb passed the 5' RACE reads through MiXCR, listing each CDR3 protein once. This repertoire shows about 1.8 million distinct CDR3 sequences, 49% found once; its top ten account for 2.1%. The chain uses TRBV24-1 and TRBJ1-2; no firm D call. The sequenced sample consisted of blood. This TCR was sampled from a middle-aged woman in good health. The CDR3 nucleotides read TGTGCCACCGAAGGACCGGACTATGGCTACACCTTC. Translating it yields CATEGPDYGYTF.